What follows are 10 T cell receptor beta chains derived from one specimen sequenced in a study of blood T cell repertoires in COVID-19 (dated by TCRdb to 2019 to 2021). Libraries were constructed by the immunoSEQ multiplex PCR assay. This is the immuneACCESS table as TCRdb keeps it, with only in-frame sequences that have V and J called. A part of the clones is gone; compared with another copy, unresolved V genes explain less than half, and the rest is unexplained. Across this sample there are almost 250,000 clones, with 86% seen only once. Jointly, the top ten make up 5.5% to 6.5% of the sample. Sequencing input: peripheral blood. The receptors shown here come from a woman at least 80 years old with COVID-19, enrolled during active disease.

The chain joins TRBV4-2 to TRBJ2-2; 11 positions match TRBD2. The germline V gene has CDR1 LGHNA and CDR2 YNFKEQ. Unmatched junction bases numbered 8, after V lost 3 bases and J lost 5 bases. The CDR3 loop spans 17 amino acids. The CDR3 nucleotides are TGTGCCAGCAGCCATTCCCCGGGACTAGCGGTTACCGGGGAGCTGTTTTTT. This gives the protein CASSHSPGLAVTGELFF.

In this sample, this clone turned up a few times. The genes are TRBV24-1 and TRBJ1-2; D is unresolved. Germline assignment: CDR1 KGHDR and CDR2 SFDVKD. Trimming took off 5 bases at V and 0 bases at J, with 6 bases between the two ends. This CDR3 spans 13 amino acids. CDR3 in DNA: TGTGCCACCAGTGTACAGTCTAACTATGGCTACACCTTC. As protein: CATSVQSNYGYTF.

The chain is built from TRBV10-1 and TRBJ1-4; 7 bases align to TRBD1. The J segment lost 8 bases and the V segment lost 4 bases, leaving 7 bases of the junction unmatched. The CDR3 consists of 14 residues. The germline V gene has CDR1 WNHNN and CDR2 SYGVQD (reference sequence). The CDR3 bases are TGCGCCAGCAGTGCTAACAGGGGCAGGGAAAAACTGTTTTTT. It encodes CASSANRGREKLFF.

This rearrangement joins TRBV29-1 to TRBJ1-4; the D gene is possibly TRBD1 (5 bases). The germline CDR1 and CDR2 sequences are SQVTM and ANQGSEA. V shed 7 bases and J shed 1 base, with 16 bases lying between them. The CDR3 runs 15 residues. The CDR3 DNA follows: TGCAGCGCCCAAACAGGTCCAGAAACTAATGAAAAACTGTTTTTT. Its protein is CSAQTGPETNEKLFF.

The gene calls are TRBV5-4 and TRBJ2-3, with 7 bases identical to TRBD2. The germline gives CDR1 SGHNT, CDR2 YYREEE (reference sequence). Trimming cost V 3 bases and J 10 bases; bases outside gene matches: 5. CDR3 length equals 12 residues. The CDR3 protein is CASSSGLLPQYF. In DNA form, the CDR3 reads TGTGCCAGCAGCTCGGGACTACTCCCGCAGTATTTT.

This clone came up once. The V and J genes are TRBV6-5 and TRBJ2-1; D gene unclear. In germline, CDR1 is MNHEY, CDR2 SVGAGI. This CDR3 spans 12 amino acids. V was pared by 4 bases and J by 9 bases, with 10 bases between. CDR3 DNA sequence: TGTGCCAGCAGTTGGGCCCTGGGTGAGCAGTTCTTC. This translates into CASSWALGEQFF.

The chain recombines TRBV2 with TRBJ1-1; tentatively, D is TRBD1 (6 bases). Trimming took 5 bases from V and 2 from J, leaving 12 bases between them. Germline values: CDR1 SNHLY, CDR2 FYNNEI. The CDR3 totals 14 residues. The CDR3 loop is CASSSTRGNTEAFF. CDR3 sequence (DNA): TGTGCCAGCAGTAGTACCAGGGGTAACACTGAAGCTTTCTTT.

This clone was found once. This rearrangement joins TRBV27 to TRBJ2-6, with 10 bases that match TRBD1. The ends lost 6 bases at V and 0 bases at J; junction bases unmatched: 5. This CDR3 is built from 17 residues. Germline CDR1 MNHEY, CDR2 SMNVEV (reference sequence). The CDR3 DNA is TGTGCCAGCAGAACGGGACAGGGGTTCTCTGGGGCCAACGTCCTGACTTTC. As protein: CASRTGQGFSGANVLTF.

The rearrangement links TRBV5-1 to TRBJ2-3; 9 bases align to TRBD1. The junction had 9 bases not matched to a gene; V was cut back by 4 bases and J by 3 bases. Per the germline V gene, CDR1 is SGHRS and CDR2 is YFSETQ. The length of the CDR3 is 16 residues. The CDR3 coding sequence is TGCGCCAGCAGCAACTCCGGGACAGGGATGACAGATACGCAGTATTTT. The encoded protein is CASSNSGTGMTDTQYF.

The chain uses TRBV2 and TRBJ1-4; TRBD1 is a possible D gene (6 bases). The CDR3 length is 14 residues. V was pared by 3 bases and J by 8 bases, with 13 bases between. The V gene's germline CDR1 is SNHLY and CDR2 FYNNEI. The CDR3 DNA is TGTGCCAGCAGTGAGGGGGGGGCTGAGGAAAAACTGTTTTTT. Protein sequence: CASSEGGAEEKLFF.